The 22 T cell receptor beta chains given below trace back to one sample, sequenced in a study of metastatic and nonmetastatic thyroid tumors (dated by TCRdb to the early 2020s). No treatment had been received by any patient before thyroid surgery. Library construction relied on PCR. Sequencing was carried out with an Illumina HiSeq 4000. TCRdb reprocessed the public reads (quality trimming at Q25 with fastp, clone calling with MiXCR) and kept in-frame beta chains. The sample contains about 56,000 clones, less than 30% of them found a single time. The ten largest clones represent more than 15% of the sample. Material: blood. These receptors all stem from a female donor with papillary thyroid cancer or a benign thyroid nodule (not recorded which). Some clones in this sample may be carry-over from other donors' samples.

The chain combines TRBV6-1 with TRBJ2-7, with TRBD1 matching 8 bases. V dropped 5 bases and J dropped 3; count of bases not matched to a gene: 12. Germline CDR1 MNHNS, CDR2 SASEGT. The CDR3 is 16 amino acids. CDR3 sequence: CASSPTRTGKIYEQYF. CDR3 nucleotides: TGTGCCAGCAGTCCGACCCGGACAGGGAAGATCTACGAGCAGTACTTC.

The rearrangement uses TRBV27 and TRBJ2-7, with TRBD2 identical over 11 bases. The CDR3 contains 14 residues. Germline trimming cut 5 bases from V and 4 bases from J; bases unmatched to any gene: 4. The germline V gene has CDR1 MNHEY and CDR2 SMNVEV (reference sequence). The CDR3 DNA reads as TGTGCCAGCAGTCCCAGGACTAGCGGGTACGAGCAGTACTTC. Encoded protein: CASSPRTSGYEQYF.

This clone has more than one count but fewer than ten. The CDR3 region is CASSQVGQHNEKLFF. CDR3 in DNA: TGTGCCAGCAGCCAAGTTGGACAGCATAATGAAAAACTGTTTTTT. This rearrangement joins TRBV4-2 to TRBJ1-4, with D possibly matching TRBD1 (6 bases). Trimming removed 1 base at V and 4 bases at J, with 10 bases between. Germline lookup yields CDR1 LGHNA and CDR2 YNFKEQ. The CDR3 sequence is 15 residues long.

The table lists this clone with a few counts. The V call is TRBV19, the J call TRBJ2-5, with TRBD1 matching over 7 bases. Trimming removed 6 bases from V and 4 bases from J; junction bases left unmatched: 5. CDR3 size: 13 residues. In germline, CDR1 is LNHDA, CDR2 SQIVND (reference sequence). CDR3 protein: CASSDRVLETQYF. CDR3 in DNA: TGTGCCAGTAGCGACAGGGTTTTAGAGACCCAGTACTTC.

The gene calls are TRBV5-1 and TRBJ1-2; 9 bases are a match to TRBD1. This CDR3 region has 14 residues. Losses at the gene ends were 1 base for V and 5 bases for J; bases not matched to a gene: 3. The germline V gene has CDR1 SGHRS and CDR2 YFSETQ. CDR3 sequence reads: CASSLPGQGYGYTF. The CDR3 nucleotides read TGCGCCAGCAGCTTGCCGGGACAGGGATATGGCTACACCTTC.

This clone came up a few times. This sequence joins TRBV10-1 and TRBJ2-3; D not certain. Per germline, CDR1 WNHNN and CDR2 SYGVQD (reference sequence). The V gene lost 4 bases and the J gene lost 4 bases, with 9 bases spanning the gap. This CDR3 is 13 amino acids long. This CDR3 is CASSVTLADTQYF. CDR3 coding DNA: TGCGCCAGCAGTGTTACGCTGGCAGATACGCAGTATTTT.

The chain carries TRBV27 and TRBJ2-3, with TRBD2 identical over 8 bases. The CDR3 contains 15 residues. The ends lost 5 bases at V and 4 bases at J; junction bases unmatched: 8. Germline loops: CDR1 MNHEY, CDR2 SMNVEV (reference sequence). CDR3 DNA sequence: TGTGCCAGCAGTCTTACGGGAGGGCCGGCAGATACGCAGTATTTT. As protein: CASSLTGGPADTQYF.

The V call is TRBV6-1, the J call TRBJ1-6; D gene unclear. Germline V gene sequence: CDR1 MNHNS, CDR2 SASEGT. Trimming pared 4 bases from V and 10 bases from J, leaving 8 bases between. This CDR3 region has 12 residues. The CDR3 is CASSVFGSPLHF. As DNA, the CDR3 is TGTGCCAGCAGTGTTTTTGGATCACCCCTCCACTTT.

The CDR3 DNA reads as TGTGCCAGCAGCTTATTAGGTAGCGGGAGTTACAATGAGCAGTTCTTC. This codes for CASSLLGSGSYNEQFF. The chain links TRBV5-4 to TRBJ2-1; 9 positions agree with TRBD2. The CDR3 is made up of 16 amino acids. V dropped 2 bases and J dropped 4; count of bases not matched to a gene: 7. Per germline, CDR1 SGHNT and CDR2 YYREEE (reference sequence).

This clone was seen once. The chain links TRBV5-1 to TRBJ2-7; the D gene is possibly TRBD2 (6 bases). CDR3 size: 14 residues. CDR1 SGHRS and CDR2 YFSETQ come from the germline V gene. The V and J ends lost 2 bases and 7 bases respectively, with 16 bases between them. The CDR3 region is CASSFTTGAGEQYF. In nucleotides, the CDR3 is TGCGCCAGCAGCTTTACCACAGGTGCGGGGGAGCAGTACTTC.

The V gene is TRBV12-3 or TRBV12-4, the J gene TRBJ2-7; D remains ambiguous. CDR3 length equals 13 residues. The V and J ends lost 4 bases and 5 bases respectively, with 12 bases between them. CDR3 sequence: CASSSLGSHEQYF. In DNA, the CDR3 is TGTGCCAGCAGTTCGCTGGGCTCACACGAGCAGTACTTC.

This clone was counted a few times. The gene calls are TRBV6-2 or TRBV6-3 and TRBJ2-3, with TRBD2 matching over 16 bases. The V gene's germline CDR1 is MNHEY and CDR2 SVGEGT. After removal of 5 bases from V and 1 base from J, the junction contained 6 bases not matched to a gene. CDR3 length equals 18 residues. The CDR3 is CASSRGTSGRAGTDTQYF. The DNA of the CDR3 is TGTGCCAGCAGTAGGGGGACTAGCGGGAGGGCCGGCACAGATACGCAGTATTTT.

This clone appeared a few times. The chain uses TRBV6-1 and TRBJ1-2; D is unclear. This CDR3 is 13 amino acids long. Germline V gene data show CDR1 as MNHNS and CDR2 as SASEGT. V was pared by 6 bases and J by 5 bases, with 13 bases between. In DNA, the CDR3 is TGTGCCAGCAGCCCCGGGCAAGAATATGGCTACACCTTC. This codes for CASSPGQEYGYTF.

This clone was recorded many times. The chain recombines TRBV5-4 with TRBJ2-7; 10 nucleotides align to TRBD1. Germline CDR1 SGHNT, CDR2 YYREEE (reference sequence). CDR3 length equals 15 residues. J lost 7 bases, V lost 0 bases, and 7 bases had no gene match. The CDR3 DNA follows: TGTGCCAGCAGCTTGGCGGGGACAGGGGCGGAGGAGCAGTACTTC. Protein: CASSLAGTGAEEQYF.

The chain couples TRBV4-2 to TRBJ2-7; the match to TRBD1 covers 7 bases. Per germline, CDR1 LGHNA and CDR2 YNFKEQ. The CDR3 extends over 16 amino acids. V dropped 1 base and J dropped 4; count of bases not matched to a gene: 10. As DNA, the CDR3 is TGTGCCAGCAGCCAAGGCTGGGCAGGGGGAAGGTACGAGCAGTACTTC. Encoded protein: CASSQGWAGGRYEQYF.

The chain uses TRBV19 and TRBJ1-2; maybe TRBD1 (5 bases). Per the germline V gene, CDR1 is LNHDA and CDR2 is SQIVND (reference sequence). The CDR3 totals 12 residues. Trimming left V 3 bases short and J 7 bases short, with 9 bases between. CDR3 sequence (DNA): TGTGCCAGTAGTATTGGGGACGGTGGCTACACCTTC. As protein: CASSIGDGGYTF.

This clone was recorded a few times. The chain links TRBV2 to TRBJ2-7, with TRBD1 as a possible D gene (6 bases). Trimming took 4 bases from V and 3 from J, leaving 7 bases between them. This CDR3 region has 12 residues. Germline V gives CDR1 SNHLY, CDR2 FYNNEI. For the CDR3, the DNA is TGTGCCAGCAGTGGGGACAACTACGAGCAGTACTTC. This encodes CASSGDNYEQYF.

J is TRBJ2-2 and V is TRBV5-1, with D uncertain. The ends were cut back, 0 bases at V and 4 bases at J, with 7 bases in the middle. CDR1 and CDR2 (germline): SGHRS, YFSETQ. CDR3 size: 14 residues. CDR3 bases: TGCGCCAGCAGCTTGGCCGGCGGCACCGGGGAGCTGTTTTTT. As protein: CASSLAGGTGELFF.

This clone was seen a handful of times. The CDR3 sequence is CASSIRDSSYEQYF. CDR3 DNA sequence: TGTGCCAGTAGTATTCGGGACAGTAGCTACGAGCAGTACTTC. The chain combines TRBV19 with TRBJ2-7; 7 positions agree with TRBD1. The V and J ends lost 3 bases and 3 bases, in that order; junction bases with no gene match: 5. Per germline, CDR1 LNHDA and CDR2 SQIVND (reference sequence). CDR3 size: 14 residues.

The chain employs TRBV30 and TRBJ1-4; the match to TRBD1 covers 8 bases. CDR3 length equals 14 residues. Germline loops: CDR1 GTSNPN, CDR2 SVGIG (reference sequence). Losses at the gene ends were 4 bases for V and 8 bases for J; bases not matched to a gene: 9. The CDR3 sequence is CAWNQGAEIEKLFF. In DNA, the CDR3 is TGTGCCTGGAATCAGGGGGCTGAGATAGAAAAACTGTTTTTT.

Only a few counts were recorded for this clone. The CDR3 bases are TGTGCCAGCAGCCCCGGTGGGAACGAGCAGTACTTC. Translation: CASSPGGNEQYF. This chain connects TRBV9 to TRBJ2-7; D remains ambiguous. With 4 bases removed from V and 5 bases from J, the gap between germline ends came to 10 bases. CDR3 length: 12 residues. Germline CDR1 is SGDLS and CDR2 is YYNGEE.

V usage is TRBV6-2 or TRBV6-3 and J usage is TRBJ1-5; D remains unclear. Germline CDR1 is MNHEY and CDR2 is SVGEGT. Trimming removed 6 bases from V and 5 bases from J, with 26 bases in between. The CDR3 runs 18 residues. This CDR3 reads CASRVGWAVRDIHQPQHF. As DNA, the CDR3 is TGTGCCAGCAGAGTCGGATGGGCAGTACGAGATATCCATCAGCCCCAGCATTTT.